This T cell receptor beta chain was obtained from a study of T cells after yellow fever vaccination. Study outcomes and limitations: The bulk population could contribute abundant contaminating clonotypes to FACS-sorted repertoires. Primary-vaccination clones mostly resurfaced post-booster (under 98% CD4, about 87% CD8). Peaking on day 5 versus 15, the secondary response was faster but weaker.

This clonotype has only a few counts. The antigen is unknown. The CDR3 totals 14 residues. Production of TCR cDNA was by 5'RACE template switching, which also added a universal primer site and UMIs. Each CDR3 protein gets one entry after TCRdb re-called the 5' RACE reads with MiXCR. The data show some 160,000 distinct CDR3 sequences, around 9.3% seen once. The rearrangement links TRBV21-1 to TRBJ2-1; the table's D call TRBD2 went unverified against the DNA. TRBV21-1 is recorded as a pseudogene. The source was CD8+ T cells sorted from PBMCs, collected 45 days after the yellow fever booster vaccination. This clonotype was sampled from a man aged 18-30 years who received the YFV17D yellow fever vaccine. The CDR3 DNA reads TGTGCCAGCAGCAAAGCGGCGAGTCCCAATGAGCAGTTCTTC. It translates to CASSKAASPNEQFF.